This T cell receptor beta chain was identified during a study of brain T cells in children with intractable seizures. The study's findings and limits: Viral specificity was inferred only from CDR3 similarity; HCMV serostatus was unknown.

Sequencing used immunoSEQ multiplex PCR; TCRdb keeps in-frame clones, though not all of them. This sample has about 340,000 clones, with about 93% found just once. As regards this clone: Its target is not known.

Time point in this sample: blood from clinic visit 5 months post-surgery; TSC patient then seizure free. Germline values: CDR1 MNHEY, CDR2 SVGAGI. Trimming cost V 4 bases and J 2 bases, with 9 bases left between them. The CDR3 spans 13 residues. The clonotype comes from a boy less than two years old with tuberous sclerosis and intractable seizures. This chain uses TRBV6-5 with TRBJ2-7, with a tentative D call TRBD1 (6 bases). The specimen comprised peripheral blood, sampled roughly 5 months after surgery. As DNA, the CDR3 is TGTGCCAGCAGTTGGGACAAAACCTACGAGCAGTACTTC. This codes for CASSWDKTYEQYF.